This T cell receptor (beta chain) originates from a study of CD8 T cells in ankylosing spondylitis. Each CDR3 protein is one row after TCRdb ran MiXCR on the 5' RACE reads. Of about 350,000 distinct CDR3 sequences in the sample, around 20% were seen once. This clonotype was counted between two and nine times. V gave up 0 bases and J gave up 6 bases, with 10 bases separating them. Per germline, CDR1 SGHRS and CDR2 YFSETQ. This CDR3 region has 14 residues. This receptor was taken from a male donor with ankylosing spondylitis or in good health (not recorded which). This chain links TRBV5-1 with TRBJ1-5, with TRBD1 as a possible D gene (6 bases). Sequencing input: blood, either unsorted or a sorted T cell fraction (not recorded which). The CDR3 loop reads CASSLEGGTQPQHF. The CDR3 DNA reads TGCGCCAGCAGCTTGGAGGGGGGGACTCAGCCCCAGCATTTT.